This entry concerns a single TCR beta chain. No antigen is known for it. V was shortened by 4 bases and J by 0 bases, with 6 bases between the two germline ends. This CDR3 is built from 13 residues. Germline V CDR1 and CDR2: KGHSH, LQKENI. The data are from a study of OX40 agonist ivuxolimab in advanced cancers. Across the whole study: Across the patients, intravenous ivuxolimab was delivered every 2 weeks at 0.01 to 10 mg/kg. General observations from the study: Specificity for antigen went undetermined in the expanded peripheral T cells. Dosing at 0.1 to 3.0 mg/kg was accompanied by clonal expansion of CD4+ and CD8+ blood T cells by week 6.

The table came from immunoSEQ multiplex PCR; TCRdb's copy has only in-frame clones and leaves some out. Of approximately 61,000 clones detected, 70% to 90% appear once; the ten largest clones hold just under 0.35%. This sample comprised CD4+ or CD8+ T cells sorted from blood, obtained in a trial of the OX40 agonist ivuxolimab. V is TRBV18 and J is TRBJ1-1; D uncertain. The sequence derives from an adult with an advanced solid tumor such as melanoma, head and neck, liver or kidney cancer. CDR3 DNA: TGTGCCAGCTCACGGACGGTGAACACTGAAGCTTTCTTT. It encodes CASSRTVNTEAFF.